These 8 T cell receptor beta chains were all obtained from the same sample, sequenced in a study of shared clonotypes between healthy human individuals. Sequenced by immunoSEQ multiplex PCR; TCRdb stores in-frame clones only, minus some. The repertoire holds about 610,000 clones, with approximately 97% as singletons. Sequencing was done on a sample of naive CD4+ T cells sorted from blood. The subset is: CD45RA+ positively selected. Receptors originate from a young woman in good health.

The V gene is TRBV18, the J gene TRBJ1-5; the D gene is possibly TRBD1 (5 bases). This CDR3 has 14 amino acids. Germline assignment: CDR1 KGHSH and CDR2 LQKENI. V was cut by 5 bases and J by 6 bases, with 14 bases left in between. CDR3 in DNA: TGTGCCAGCTCATCTGAATGGGGGGTTCAGCCCCAGCATTTT. This translates into CASSSEWGVQPQHF. Combining the CDR3 with reference TRBV18 and TRBJ1-5 gives the whole variable domain NAGVMQNPRHLVRRRGQEARLRCSPMKGHSHVYWYRQLPEEGLKFMVYLQKENIIDESGMPKERFSAEFPKEGPSILRIQQVVRGDSAAYFCASSSEWGVQPQHFGDGTRLSIL.

This sequence joins TRBV28 and TRBJ2-7; D call uncertain. The V and J ends lost 5 bases and 3 bases respectively, with 14 bases between them. Germline V lookup: CDR1 MDHEN, CDR2 SYDVKM. This CDR3 has 14 residues. In DNA form, the CDR3 reads TGTGCCAGCAGTAGAGGACCCAACTACTACGAGCAGTACTTC. Its translation: CASSRGPNYYEQYF.

The gene calls are TRBV5-4 and TRBJ2-7, with 7 bases matching TRBD2. The junction had 12 bases not matched to a gene; V was cut back by 6 bases and J by 0 bases. The CDR3 extends over 16 amino acids. CDR1 and CDR2 from the germline V gene are SGHNT and YYREEE (reference sequence). The CDR3 loop is CASNRGGSGVSYEQYF. Here the CDR3 DNA reads TGTGCCAGCAATCGTGGCGGGAGTGGAGTCTCCTACGAGCAGTACTTC.

The chain uses TRBV2 and TRBJ2-3; tentative D call: TRBD1 (5 bases). Looked up from germline, CDR1 is SNHLY and CDR2 is FYNNEI. The CDR3 consists of 16 residues. Trimming removed 4 bases at V and 3 bases at J, with 17 bases between. The CDR3 loop is CASSAPGLRLTDTQYF. The CDR3 nucleotides are TGTGCCAGCAGTGCCCCAGGGCTTCGTTTGACAGATACGCAGTATTTT.

V gene TRBV28 combines with J gene TRBJ1-1; a possible D gene is TRBD1 (5 bases). From germline, CDR1 is MDHEN and CDR2 SYDVKM. The CDR3 spans 12 residues. The ends were cut back, 10 bases at V and 6 bases at J, with 15 bases in the middle. This CDR3 is CAILPPGAEAFF. As DNA, the CDR3 is TGTGCCATCCTTCCCCCGGGGGCTGAAGCTTTCTTT.

The rearrangement uses TRBV2 and TRBJ1-5, with a possible D match to TRBD1 (5 bases). Germline V CDR1 and CDR2: SNHLY, FYNNEI. This CDR3 is 15 amino acids long. V lost 5 bases, J lost 7 bases, and 18 bases lay in between. The chain's CDR3 is CASSQEDSFVQPQHF. The CDR3 DNA sequence: TGTGCCAGCAGTCAAGAAGACAGTTTCGTCCAGCCCCAGCATTTT.

The V call is TRBV5-1, the J call TRBJ2-1; D is perhaps TRBD2 (6 bases). The CDR3 length is 14 residues. V was cut by 5 bases and J by 0 bases, with 9 bases left in between. Germline V gene lookup returns CDR1 SGHRS and CDR2 YFSETQ. CDR3 amino acids: CASSGGTSYNEQFF. CDR3 sequence (DNA): TGCGCCAGCAGTGGCGGGACCTCCTACAATGAGCAGTTCTTC.

The chain recombines TRBV27 with TRBJ2-1; D is unresolved. The germline V gene encodes CDR1 MNHEY and CDR2 SMNVEV (reference sequence). This CDR3 region has 18 residues. The V and J ends lost 3 bases and 1 base respectively, with 19 bases between them. The CDR3 reads CASSFTTALGSSYNEQFF. DNA of the CDR3: TGTGCCAGCAGTTTCACTACCGCACTGGGGTCGTCCTACAATGAGCAGTTCTTC.